These T cell receptor beta chains were read from a single sample in a study of T cells after yellow fever vaccination. Each CDR3 protein is one row after TCRdb ran MiXCR on the 5' RACE reads. The table includes 200,000 to 300,000 distinct CDR3 sequences, over 6.5% detected once. The sequencing used CD4+ T cells sorted from PBMCs, collected on the day of the yellow fever booster vaccination. These receptors came from a man aged 30-40 years who received the YFV17D yellow fever vaccine. CDR3s include the opening cysteine and the closing phenylalanine or tryptophan. A D gene is named only where the DNA matches it firmly. Expanded clones get a size class; other rows say once, few or many, or leave the size out.

D gene | J gene | clone size | V gene | CDR3 protein | CDR3 DNA
TRBD2 | TRBJ2-1 | many | TRBV28 | CASSLSFIGGATYNEQFF | TGTGCCAGCAGTTTATCATTTATCGGGGGGGCGACCTACAATGAGCAGTTCTTC
. | TRBJ2-3 | many | TRBV7-9 | CASSPSFPDTQYF | TGTGCCAGCAGCCCGAGTTTCCCAGATACGCAGTATTTT
. | TRBJ2-5 | . | TRBV7-7 | CASSLDYSQETQYF | TGTGCCAGCAGCTTGGACTATTCCCAAGAGACCCAGTACTTC
. | TRBJ1-5 | few | TRBV7-2 | CASSASGINQPQHF | TGTGCCAGCAGCGCCTCAGGGATTAATCAGCCCCAGCATTTT
. | TRBJ2-1 | many | TRBV6-5 | CASSYSGGSSYNEQFF | TGTGCCAGCAGTTACTCGGGCGGAAGCTCCTACAATGAGCAGTTCTTC
. | TRBJ1-3 | few | TRBV7-2 | CASSFPTASSGNTIYF | TGTGCCAGCAGCTTTCCGACGGCGAGCTCTGGAAACACCATATATTTT
. | TRBJ2-3 | few | TRBV20-1 | CSTRGTSTDTQYF | TGCAGTACTAGGGGGACTAGCACAGATACGCAGTATTTT
TRBD1 | TRBJ2-1 | . | TRBV5-1 | CPSSMTGDNEQFF | TGCCCCAGCAGCATGACAGGGGACAATGAGCAGTTCTTC
TRBD1 | TRBJ2-4 | many | TRBV7-2 | CASSERQGRNIQYF | TGTGCCAGCAGTGAGCGACAGGGGAGGAACATTCAGTACTTC
. | TRBJ2-5 | . | TRBV7-2 | CASSLVLGGETQYF | TGTGCCAGCAGCTTAGTTCTAGGTGGGGAGACCCAGTACTTC
. | TRBJ1-1 | . | TRBV5-1 | CASSLAAATEAFF | TGCGCCAGCAGCTTGGCGGCAGCCACTGAAGCTTTCTTT
. | TRBJ1-3 | few | TRBV18 | CASSPGVGPGNTIYF | TGTGCCAGCTCACCAGGGGTCGGTCCTGGAAACACCATATATTTT
TRBD2 | TRBJ2-1 | many | TRBV7-2 | CASSIGLASYNEQFF | TGTGCCAGCAGCATTGGACTAGCGTCTTACAATGAGCAGTTCTTC
TRBD2 | TRBJ2-3 | many | TRBV14 | CASSHIRAGRSDTQYF | TGTGCCAGCAGCCATATCCGAGCGGGACGGTCAGATACGCAGTATTTT
. | TRBJ2-6 | . | TRBV7-3 | CASSPSGGLGANVLTF | TGTGCCAGCAGCCCCTCGGGTGGGTTAGGGGCCAACGTCCTGACTTTC
. | TRBJ2-1 | many | TRBV10-1 | CASSESRQATNYNEQFF | TGCGCCAGCAGTGAGAGTCGACAGGCAACCAACTACAATGAGCAGTTCTTC
TRBD2 | TRBJ2-7 | . | TRBV27 | CASRGLAGGYEQYF | TGTGCCAGCAGGGGACTAGCGGGAGGTTACGAGCAGTACTTC
TRBD2 | TRBJ2-4 | few | TRBV29-1 | CSSVGGAGGGDIQYF | TGCAGCTCCGTTGGGGGAGCGGGAGGAGGCGACATTCAGTACTTC
. | TRBJ2-1 | . | TRBV5-4 | CASSSPGYNEQFF | TGTGCCAGCAGCTCGCCGGGTTACAATGAGCAGTTCTTC
TRBD2 | TRBJ2-5 | few | TRBV7-3 | CASSRSGSWETQYF | TGTGCCAGCAGCAGAAGCGGGAGTTGGGAGACCCAGTACTTC
. | TRBJ2-5 | many | TRBV7-9 | CASSDGAGAMETQYF | TGTGCCAGCAGCGACGGAGCCGGAGCCATGGAGACCCAGTACTTC
TRBD2 | TRBJ2-1 | few | TRBV6-2/TRBV6-3 | CASSYPISSGRASEQFF | TGTGCCAGCAGTTACCCGATTTCTAGCGGGAGGGCCAGTGAGCAGTTCTTC
. | TRBJ1-1 | many | TRBV7-2 | CASSLLGVNTEAFF | TGTGCCAGCAGCTTATTAGGAGTGAACACTGAAGCTTTCTTT
. | TRBJ2-5 | . | TRBV18 | CASSDYRELGTQYF | TGTGCCAGCTCTGACTACCGGGAGCTCGGGACCCAGTACTTC
. | TRBJ2-7 | . | TRBV4-2 | CASSPQDGPYEQYF | TGTGCCAGCAGCCCTCAAGATGGGCCCTACGAGCAGTACTTC
. | TRBJ2-7 | . | TRBV5-1 | CASSLTDPSYEQYF | TGCGCCAGCAGCTTGACGGACCCTTCCTACGAGCAGTACTTC
. | TRBJ2-6 | many | TRBV18 | CASSSSTGANVLTF | TGTGCCAGCTCATCGAGTACGGGGGCCAACGTCCTGACTTTC
. | TRBJ2-7 | few | TRBV18 | CASSFEAGKRSEQYF | TGTGCCAGCTCATTTGAGGCGGGGAAAAGGTCCGAGCAGTACTTC
. | TRBJ2-1 | many | TRBV7-8 | CASTPLRAGPGEQFF | TGTGCCAGCACCCCCCTCCGCGCGGGGCCTGGAGAGCAGTTCTTC
. | TRBJ1-2 | many | TRBV28 | CASLAGGGFYGYTF | TGTGCCAGCCTAGCGGGGGGAGGATTCTATGGCTACACCTTC
. | TRBJ1-1 | few | TRBV24-1 | CATSPSGRMGAFF | TGTGCCACCAGTCCATCCGGGAGGATGGGAGCTTTCTTT
TRBD1 | TRBJ2-2 | . | TRBV5-1 | CASSLVAGGDPGELFF | TGCGCCAGCAGCTTGGTGGCAGGGGGCGATCCCGGGGAGCTGTTTTTT
. | TRBJ2-7 | . | TRBV5-1 | CASSLVAGGRAISYEQYF | TGCGCCAGCAGCTTGGTCGCCGGGGGCAGGGCAATCTCCTACGAGCAGTACTTC
. | TRBJ2-2 | many | TRBV7-2 | CASSLRTGGELFF | TGTGCCAGCAGCCTTCGGACTGGCGGGGAGCTGTTTTTT
TRBD2 | TRBJ2-7 | . | TRBV15 | CATSTGLAYEQYF | TGTGCCACCAGCACCGGACTAGCCTACGAGCAGTACTTC
TRBD2 | TRBJ2-3 | . | TRBV5-1 | CASSGRTSGRTDTQYF | TGCGCCAGCAGCGGGAGGACTAGCGGGAGAACAGATACGCAGTATTTT
. | TRBJ2-1 | many | TRBV20-1 | CSAPTGDPTSYNEQFF | TGCAGTGCACCAACCGGGGACCCCACGTCCTACAATGAGCAGTTCTTC
. | TRBJ2-1 | many | TRBV24-1 | CATSAPGSSASYNEQFF | TGTGCCACCAGTGCGCCTGGGTCTAGCGCTTCCTACAATGAGCAGTTCTTC
. | TRBJ2-2 | many | TRBV7-9 | CASSHRESLTGELFF | TGTGCCAGCAGCCACAGGGAATCCCTCACCGGGGAGCTGTTTTTT
. | TRBJ2-7 | . | TRBV30 | CAWSVGTLISYEQYF | TGTGCCTGGAGTGTTGGGACATTGATCTCCTACGAGCAGTACTTC
. | TRBJ1-4 | many | TRBV5-1 | CASRNDEKLFF | TGCGCCAGCAGGAATGACGAAAAACTGTTTTTT
TRBD1 | TRBJ2-7 | . | TRBV19 | CASRQGASGGRAYEQYF | TGTGCCAGTCGACAGGGGGCTTCGGGCGGGAGAGCCTACGAGCAGTACTTC
. | TRBJ2-1 | few | TRBV4-2 | CASSQRAGIGNEQFF | TGTGCCAGCAGCCAACGAGCGGGTATAGGCAATGAGCAGTTCTTC
. | TRBJ1-5 | many | TRBV5-5 | CASNLGGVVGQPQHF | TGTGCCAGCAACTTGGGTGGGGTAGTGGGACAGCCCCAGCATTTT
. | TRBJ2-7 | few | TRBV28 | CASSLGTYPYEQYF | TGTGCCAGTTCCTTAGGGACATACCCCTACGAGCAGTACTTC